The clone carrying this TCR beta chain was detected only a few times. Molecular barcoding with unique molecular identifiers was used for the TCRbeta library. From the PCR reads, TCRdb called clonotypes with MiXCR, one entry per CDR3 protein. The sample lists some 240,000 distinct CDR3 sequences, about 9.6% occurring once. The data belong to a study of T-cell reconstitution after alpha-beta-depleted transplantation in children. Per the germline V gene, CDR1 is SGHTA and CDR2 is FQGTGA. The CDR3 has 15 residues. V was clipped by 5 bases and J by 8 bases, with 19 bases between them. This receptor was identified in a human donor who donated a stem cell graft to a child with SCID. The sequenced sample was PBMCs from the stem cell graft donor, obtained from the stem cell graft. The rearrangement joins TRBV7-3 to TRBJ2-1, with D tentatively TRBD2 (6 bases). CDR3 in amino acids: CASSLRDGEVDEQFF. CDR3 nucleotide sequence: TGTGCCAGCAGCCTCCGGGACGGGGAGGTGGATGAGCAGTTCTTC.